This is a list of T cell receptor beta chains from one sample in a study of T cell responses to AZD1222 COVID-19 vaccine. Clones were read by immunoSEQ multiplex PCR, and TCRdb kept only the in-frame ones, dropping some. Of some 150,000 clones in the sample, about nine tenths are singletons; the top ten hold roughly 5.1%. The starting material was peripheral blood, obtained on day 0 of AZD1222 vaccination. These receptors originate from an adult in good health. The CDR3 runs from the conserved cysteine through the conserved F or W. A D gene is named only where the DNA matches it firmly. A row's size may be missing; if present it is once, few, many or a size class.

TRBV11-2	NA	NA	TRBJ2-1	CASSSGPGRFF	TGTGCCAGCAGCTCCGGACCCGGGAGGTTCTTC
TRBV2	NA	few	TRBJ1-5	CASARDNNQPQHF	TGTGCCAGCGCCCGGGACAACAATCAGCCCCAGCATTTT
TRBV2	NA	NA	TRBJ1-1	CASSVGGDKLKGAFF	TGTGCCAGCAGTGTCGGAGGTGACAAACTCAAAGGGGCTTTCTTT
TRBV28	NA	NA	TRBJ1-6	CASKADRNSPLHF	TGTGCCAGCAAAGCGGACAGAAATTCACCCCTCCACTTT
TRBV28	NA	NA	TRBJ1-1	CASSPPRQEPMNTEAFF	TGTGCCAGCAGTCCCCCCCGACAGGAGCCTATGAACACTGAAGCTTTCTTT
TRBV15	NA	NA	TRBJ2-3	CATSRGGGPTQYF	TGTGCCACCAGCAGAGGAGGCGGCCCCACGCAGTATTTT
TRBV6-1	NA	once	TRBJ2-5	CASSETGWGGAGETQYF	TGTGCCAGCAGTGAAACGGGGTGGGGCGGGGCAGGAGAGACCCAGTACTTC
TRBV21-1	NA	NA	TRBJ1-5	CASSKPRGVQPQHF	TGTGCCAGCAGCAAACCCCGGGGGGTTCAGCCCCAGCATTTT
TRBV21-1	NA	NA	TRBJ2-4	CASSKDGTAGEVNIQYF	TGTGCCAGCAGCAAAGACGGTACAGCGGGAGAGGTAAACATTCAGTACTTC
TRBV6-5	NA	NA	TRBJ2-3	CASSYRGWSTDTQYF	TGTGCCAGCAGTTACAGGGGGTGGAGCACAGATACGCAGTATTTT
TRBV6-2/TRBV6-3	TRBD2	NA	TRBJ2-1	CASSYQVAGNNEQFF	TGTGCCAGCAGTTACCAGGTAGCGGGAAACAATGAGCAGTTCTTC
TRBV4-1	NA	NA	TRBJ1-5	CASSQVVGFNQPQHF	TGCGCCAGCAGCCAAGTGGTCGGGTTCAATCAGCCCCAGCATTTT
TRBV28	TRBD1	NA	TRBJ2-7	CASSRLAGGASYEQYF	TGTGCCAGCAGTCGACTCGCAGGGGGCGCTTCCTACGAGCAGTACTTC
TRBV2	TRBD2	once	TRBJ2-7	CAGYAGGGYSYEQYF	TGTGCAGGGTACGCGGGGGGAGGTTACAGCTACGAGCAGTACTTC
TRBV15	TRBD1	NA	TRBJ1-6	CATGDRAGPRASPLHF	TGTGCCACCGGGGACAGGGCTGGTCCCCGAGCTTCACCCCTCCACTTT
TRBV19	NA	NA	TRBJ1-3	CASRRESSGNTIYF	TGTGCCAGTAGGAGAGAGAGCTCTGGAAACACCATATATTTT
TRBV19	NA	few	TRBJ1-5	CASSKGHDQPQHF	TGTGCCAGTAGTAAGGGACATGATCAGCCCCAGCATTTT
TRBV19	NA	NA	TRBJ1-2	CASSIDGNYGYTF	TGTGCCAGTAGTATCGACGGGAACTATGGCTACACCTTC
TRBV7-6	NA	NA	TRBJ2-7	CASSLGPEQYF	TGTGCCAGCAGCTTGGGCCCCGAGCAGTACTTC
TRBV5-1	TRBD2	once	TRBJ2-1	CASSLPGLAGGGNEQFF	TGCGCCAGCAGCCTACCGGGACTAGCGGGAGGAGGCAATGAGCAGTTCTTC
TRBV6-1	NA	NA	TRBJ1-1	CASSEWRSVNTEAFF	TGTGCCAGCAGTGAATGGCGCAGTGTGAACACTGAAGCTTTCTTT